These 16 T cell receptor beta chains came from one sample sequenced in a study of blood T cell repertoires in COVID-19. Assay used: immunoSEQ multiplex PCR; TCRdb lists only in-frame clones, some missing. Of some 310,000 clones detected, 85% to 90% appear once; the ten largest clones hold less than 3.5%. The material sequenced was peripheral blood. All receptors derive from a woman aged 25 to 39 with COVID-19, enrolled during active disease.

V is TRBV18 and J is TRBJ1-2, with D uncertain. Trimming stripped 4 bases from V and 4 bases from J, with 13 bases between. Germline values: CDR1 KGHSH, CDR2 LQKENI. CDR3 length: 14 amino acids. The CDR3 here is CASSLGDLGYGYTF. In DNA, the CDR3 is TGTGCCAGCTCACTAGGAGATTTAGGCTATGGCTACACCTTC.

This chain links TRBV11-3 with TRBJ2-2; tentatively, D is TRBD1 (7 bases). The V and J ends lost 4 bases and 5 bases respectively, with 14 bases between them. The CDR3 runs to 15 residues. The V gene's germline CDR1 is SGHNT and CDR2 YENEEA. CDR3 nucleotide sequence: TGTGCCAGCAGCTCTCAGGGGGGTCTGACCGGGGAGCTGTTTTTT. Residues: CASSSQGGLTGELFF. The full variable domain, in which reference TRBV11-3 and TRBJ2-2 provide the parts outside the CDR3, is EAGVVQSPRYKIIEKKQPVAFWCNPISGHNTLYWYLQNLGQGPELLIRYENEEAVDDSQLPKDRFSAERLKGVDSTLKIQPAELGDSAVYLCASSSQGGLTGELFFGEGSRLTVL.

Worth noting for this clone: A read error may account for a junction end that differs from germline. V gene TRBV19 combines with J gene TRBJ2-5; TRBD2 aligns across 10 bases. From germline, CDR1 is LNHDA and CDR2 SQIVND (reference sequence). CDR3 length: 11 residues. CDR3 residues: CASSSGTSVHF. CDR3 DNA: TGTGCCAGTAGTTCCGGGACTAGCGTCCACTTC.

The V and J genes are TRBV6-5 and TRBJ2-7; no clear D gene. The CDR3 spans 12 residues. V dropped 6 bases and J dropped 7 bases, with 13 bases sitting between them. Per germline, CDR1 MNHEY and CDR2 SVGAGI. The CDR3, as DNA: TGTGCCAGCAGCCCCTCGCGGCGTGAGCAGTACTTC. Translated: CASSPSRREQYF.

The V call is TRBV6-6, the J call TRBJ1-5; TRBD1 is a possible D gene (5 bases). Germline CDR1 is MNHNY and CDR2 is SVGAGI (reference sequence). The CDR3 runs 16 residues. Trimming shortened V by 0 bases and J by 5 bases, and 14 bases separated the two germline ends. Here the CDR3 DNA reads TGTGCCAGCAGTTACTCGTATGTCGGGGGGGATCAGCCCCAGCATTTT. Translating gives CASSYSYVGGDQPQHF.

The V call is TRBV9, the J call TRBJ2-1, with TRBD2 as a possible D gene (6 bases). The CDR3 is made up of 15 amino acids. V dropped 3 bases and J dropped 9 bases, with 19 bases sitting between them. Germline values: CDR1 SGDLS, CDR2 YYNGEE. This chain's CDR3 is CASSAALTSTGEQFF. CDR3 sequence (DNA): TGTGCCAGCAGCGCAGCCCTGACTAGTACGGGTGAGCAGTTCTTC.

A single count supports this clone. This sequence joins TRBV29-1 and TRBJ1-1, with D possibly matching TRBD1 (6 bases). V shed 4 bases and J shed 3 bases, with 18 bases lying between them. CDR1 and CDR2 (germline): SQVTM, ANQGSEA. This CDR3 is built from 15 residues. The CDR3 loop reads CSVVGLGAYDTEAFF. In DNA form, the CDR3 reads TGCAGCGTTGTAGGGTTGGGGGCCTACGACACTGAAGCTTTCTTT.

This clone was seen a few times. V is TRBV11-3 and J is TRBJ1-6; 8 nucleotides line up with TRBD1. The germline CDR1 and CDR2 sequences are SGHNT and YENEEA. The CDR3 covers 15 residues. After removal of 5 bases from V and 6 bases from J, the junction contained 6 bases not matched to a gene. The CDR3 loop is CASSRTGLSNSPLHF. CDR3 nucleotide sequence: TGTGCCAGCAGCAGGACAGGGTTGAGTAATTCACCCCTCCACTTT.

This rearrangement joins TRBV6-5 to TRBJ1-2; 12 nucleotides match TRBD1. The germline V gene encodes CDR1 MNHEY and CDR2 SVGAGI. This CDR3 spans 14 amino acids. Trimming cost V 6 bases and J 7 bases; bases outside gene matches: 6. Here the CDR3 reads CASSPGQGARGYTF. Here the CDR3 DNA reads TGTGCCAGCAGCCCGGGACAGGGGGCGCGTGGCTACACCTTC.

This sequence joins TRBV30 and TRBJ1-1, with a tentative D call TRBD1 (6 bases). The CDR3 covers 14 residues. Trimming left V 5 bases short and J 5 bases short, with 18 bases between. Germline V gives CDR1 GTSNPN, CDR2 SVGIG (reference sequence). Here the CDR3 DNA reads TGTGCCTGGGCCCAACAGGGCGGGGGGACTGAAGCTTTCTTT. It is translated as CAWAQQGGGTEAFF.

The CDR3 DNA follows: TGTGCCAGCAGCCGCCACTCCGGGACACACTATGGCTACACCTTC. This codes for CASSRHSGTHYGYTF. The chain recombines TRBV3-1 (or the pseudogene TRBV3-2) with TRBJ1-2, with D possibly TRBD1 on 6 matching bases. Between the trimmed V and J ends, which lost 4 bases and 3 bases, there was a span of 15 bases. Germline CDR1 is LGHDT and CDR2 is YNNKEL (reference sequence). The CDR3 contains 15 residues.

Points on this clone: At one boundary the junction diverges from the germline segment, which might be a read error. V usage is TRBV15 and J usage is TRBJ2-1, with 7 bases fitting TRBD2. Germline lookup yields CDR1 LNHNV and CDR2 YYDKDF (reference sequence). The CDR3 runs to 17 residues. CDR3 coding DNA: TGTGCCACCAGCAGACCAACTAAGGGAGGGCCCTACGATGAGCAGTTCTTC. Residues: CATSRPTKGGPYDEQFF.

CDR3 sequence (DNA): TGTGCCAGCAGTTTAGCGGGGAGAGTAGGAACTGAAGCTTTCTTT. Residues: CASSLAGRVGTEAFF. The chain is built from TRBV28 and TRBJ1-1; D remains ambiguous. Trimming took 2 bases from V and 5 from J, leaving 15 bases between them. CDR3 length equals 15 residues. CDR1 is MDHEN and CDR2 is SYDVKM in the germline V gene.

The chain joins TRBV5-6 to TRBJ2-3; maybe TRBD1 (6 bases). Germline loops: CDR1 SGHDT, CDR2 YYEEEE. This CDR3 is 14 amino acids long. Trimming stripped 2 bases from V and 2 bases from J, with 9 bases between. The DNA of the CDR3 is TGTGCCAGCAGCTTTAGGACAGACACAGATACGCAGTATTTT. Its protein is CASSFRTDTDTQYF. Variable domain in full (rest from reference TRBV5-6 and TRBJ2-3): DAGVTQSPTHLIKTRGQQVTLRCSPKSGHDTVSWYQQALGQGPQFIFQYYEEEERQRGNFPDRFSGHQFPNYSSELNVNALLLGDSALYLCASSFRTDTDTQYFGPGTRLTVL.

The V call is TRBV3-1 (or the pseudogene TRBV3-2), the J call TRBJ1-1, with unresolved D. There are 15 residues in the CDR3. Trimming shortened V by 3 bases and J by 1 base, and 12 bases separated the two germline ends. Germline V lookup: CDR1 LGHDT, CDR2 YNNKEL (reference sequence). CDR3 DNA: TGTGCCAGCAGCCAGCCGGTGGGCCAGAACACTGAAGCTTTCTTT. The encoded protein is CASSQPVGQNTEAFF.

The V and J genes are TRBV28 and TRBJ1-3; 9 bases fit TRBD1. This CDR3 spans 15 amino acids. J lost 4 bases, V lost 6 bases, and 7 bases had no gene match. Germline CDR1 and CDR2: MDHEN and SYDVKM. The CDR3, as DNA: TGTGCCAGCAGCTTACAGGGGGCGCGGGGAAACACCATATATTTT. Its protein product is CASSLQGARGNTIYF.